This TCR beta chain was sequenced during a study of T-cell reconstitution after alpha-beta-depleted transplantation in children. Using unique molecular identifiers, the investigators prepared the TCRbeta library. TCRdb re-called the PCR reads with MiXCR, one entry per CDR3 protein. The sample has hundreds of thousands of distinct CDR3 sequences; roughly 8.2% are singletons. Study results and limitations: One year post-transplant, T-cell counts and diversity were largely derived from T cells produced anew.

This clonotype has at least ten counts. Its antigen is unknown. The CDR3 has 18 amino acids. V shed 0 bases and J 3 bases; nucleotides not matched to a gene: 13. The germline gives CDR1 DFQATT, CDR2 SNEGSKA (reference sequence). This clonotype originated in a male patient under 18 who had a stem cell transplant for acute lymphoblastic leukemia, so the T cells may come from the graft donor. The chain recombines TRBV20-1 with TRBJ2-1; 8 bases line up with TRBD2. The starting material was PBMCs, mostly from graft donor cells, obtained 180 days after TCRalphabeta/CD19-depleted stem cell transplant. CDR3 DNA sequence: TGCAGTGCTAGAGAAGGTATCCCAAGCGGGGGCCACTACAATGAGCAGTTCTTC. This translates into CSAREGIPSGGHYNEQFF.